This entry describes one T cell receptor (beta chain). The sample is drawn from a study of blood T cell repertoires in COVID-19. Residents of around 24 US areas, aged about 18 to 95 years, made up the participants. Recovered status applied to Cohort 3 donors who had two consecutive negative PCRs. It also applied to those with clearance or with symptom resolution. Germline CDR1 KGHSH, CDR2 LQKENI. With 3 bases clipped from V and 8 bases from J, the junction kept 7 bases outside the gene matches. The CDR3 runs to 14 residues. Assay: immunoSEQ multiplex PCR; the TCRdb copy retains only in-frame clones and omits some. The sample has roughly 250,000 clones, around 89% seen once.

The receptor comes from a man in his forties who had recovered from COVID-19. The rearrangement uses TRBV18 and TRBJ1-3; TRBD1 matches 7 bases. The sequencing input was PBMCs or T cells enriched from blood (not recorded which). The CDR3 nucleotides read TGTGCCAGCTCACCTCGGGGACAGATTGACACCATATATTTT. Protein: CASSPRGQIDTIYF.